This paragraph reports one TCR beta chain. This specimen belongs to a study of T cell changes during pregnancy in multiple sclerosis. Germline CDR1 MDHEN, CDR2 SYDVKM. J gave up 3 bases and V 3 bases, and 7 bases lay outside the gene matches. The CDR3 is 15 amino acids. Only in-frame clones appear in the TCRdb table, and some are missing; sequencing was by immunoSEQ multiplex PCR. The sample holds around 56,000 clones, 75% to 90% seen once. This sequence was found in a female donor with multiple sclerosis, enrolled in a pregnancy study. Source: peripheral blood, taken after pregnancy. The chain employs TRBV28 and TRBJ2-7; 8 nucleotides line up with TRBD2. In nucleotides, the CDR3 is TGTGCCAGCAGTTTCCTGCGGGGGGCAAGCTACGAGCAGTACTTC. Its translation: CASSFLRGASYEQYF. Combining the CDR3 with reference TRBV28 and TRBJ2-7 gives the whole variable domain DVKVTQSSRYLVKRTGEKVFLECVQDMDHENMFWYRQDPGLGLRLIYFSYDVKMKEKGDIPEGYSVSREKKERFSLILESASTNQTSMYLCASSFLRGASYEQYFGPGTRLTVT.